These 7 T cell receptor beta chains came from one sample sequenced in a study of blood T cell repertoires in COVID-19. Assay: immunoSEQ multiplex PCR; the TCRdb copy retains only in-frame clones and omits some. Of about 130,000 clones in the sample, 84% were seen once. Material for sequencing was peripheral blood. These receptors all stem from a young woman who had recovered from COVID-19.

The chain employs TRBV2 and TRBJ2-7, with 10 bases lining up with TRBD1. This CDR3 is built from 15 residues. With V trimmed by 8 bases and J by 6 bases, 13 bases remained unmatched. Germline-derived CDR1 and CDR2 are SNHLY and FYNNEI. The CDR3 loop reads CASLAPVTGGAEQYF. The CDR3 DNA follows: TGTGCCAGCCTCGCCCCGGTGACAGGGGGCGCCGAGCAGTACTTC.

The chain uses TRBV7-8 and TRBJ1-3; 7 bases align to TRBD1. J gave up 4 bases and V 5 bases, and 11 bases lay outside the gene matches. CDR1 and CDR2 from the germline V gene are SGHVS and FQNEAQ. CDR3 length: 16 amino acids. DNA for the CDR3: TGTGCCAGCAGCCCCCGACAGGGAGGAGCAGGAAACACCATATATTTT. Its translation is CASSPRQGGAGNTIYF.

V usage is TRBV7-3 and J usage is TRBJ1-1; a possible D gene is TRBD1 (6 bases). V gave up 3 bases and J gave up 1 base, with 6 bases separating them. The CDR3 runs 13 residues. CDR1 and CDR2 from the germline V gene are SGHTA and FQGTGA. The CDR3 DNA sequence: TGTGCCAGCAGCTTGACAGGGAACACTGAAGCTTTCTTT. As protein: CASSLTGNTEAFF.

The CDR3 spells CASSRQRGTDTQYF. In DNA form, the CDR3 reads TGTGCCAGCAGTAGACAGAGAGGCACAGATACGCAGTATTTT. This chain joins TRBV7-3 and TRBJ2-3; D might be TRBD1 (5 bases). The CDR3 totals 14 residues. CDR1 is SGHTA and CDR2 is FQGTGA in the germline V gene. Trimming removed 6 bases at V and 1 base at J, with 11 bases between.

The CDR3: CASSDSYEQYF. The CDR3 coding sequence is TGTGCCAGCAGCGACAGCTACGAGCAGTACTTC. The rearrangement links TRBV2 to TRBJ2-7, with D perhaps TRBD1 (5 bases). V dropped 6 bases and J dropped 3 bases, with 6 bases sitting between them. The germline gives CDR1 SNHLY, CDR2 FYNNEI. The CDR3 runs to 11 residues.

The rearrangement uses TRBV12-3 or TRBV12-4 and TRBJ1-1, with D tentatively TRBD1 (6 bases). V lost 3 bases and J 4 bases, leaving 9 bases between the germline ends. CDR3 length: 13 residues. CDR3 DNA: TGTGCCAGCAGTTTTAGAGGGGGCACTGAAGCTTTCTTT. Protein product: CASSFRGGTEAFF.

The chain links TRBV3-1 (or the pseudogene TRBV3-2) to TRBJ2-7; 9 positions agree with TRBD2. This CDR3 is built from 15 residues. Germline V CDR1 and CDR2: LGHDT, YNNKEL (reference sequence). The V gene end was trimmed by 6 bases and the J gene end by 2 bases; junction bases not matched to a gene: 8. The CDR3 nucleotides are TGTGCCAGCAGTTCGGGACTAGCAGGTCCCTACGAGCAGTACTTC. Protein product: CASSSGLAGPYEQYF.